The text below deals with one TCR beta chain. The data were taken from a study of T-cell memory formation after mild COVID-19. TCRdb re-called the 5' RACE reads with MiXCR, one entry per CDR3 protein. The sample consists of 200,000 to 300,000 distinct CDR3 sequences, more than 8% of them appearing once. Looked up from germline, CDR1 is SQVTM and CDR2 is ANQGSEA. Trimming left V 4 bases short and J 4 bases short, with 9 bases between. The CDR3 has 12 amino acids. The V and J genes are TRBV29-1 and TRBJ2-3; D possibly corresponds to TRBD2 (5 bases). The origin of this receptor is a man aged 18 to 30 who had mild COVID-19 (a few samples of this study predate the infection). Cell type and time point are not known. The source material was PBMCs or a T cell subset sorted from them (not recorded which). The CDR3 region has the DNA TGCAGCGTTGTCGGGGATTCAGATACGCAGTATTTT. Its protein product is CSVVGDSDTQYF.